A selection of T cell receptor beta chains follows, all from one sample in a study of cytomegalovirus exposure and HLA in healthy donors. Profiling relied on immunoSEQ multiplex PCR, and the TCRdb table lists in-frame clones only, not all of them. The specimen's table records some 83,000 clones. Sequencing input: PBMCs. All receptors derive from a woman aged 25 to 39 in good health and CMV-seronegative. CDR3s leave out the opening cysteine and the closing phenylalanine or tryptophan.

j_call: TRBJ1-1
v_call: TRBV7-2
cdr3_aa: ASSYAGTENTEAF

j_call: TRBJ2-7
v_call: TRBV6-5
cdr3_aa: ASSSGTLVREQY

j_call: TRBJ2-2
v_call: TRBV2
cdr3_aa: ASRLLPGELF

j_call: TRBJ1-4
v_call: TRBV5-1
cdr3_aa: ASSLGSEGEKLF

j_call: TRBJ2-1
v_call: TRBV7-2
cdr3_aa: ASSSVRGGQDEQF

j_call: TRBJ2-7
v_call: TRBV19
cdr3_aa: ASSPAGAGAHYEQY

j_call: TRBJ2-5
v_call: TRBV5-6
cdr3_aa: ASSLRFLAGLQETQY

j_call: TRBJ2-1
v_call: TRBV25-1
cdr3_aa: ASSDGAGVKDEQF

j_call: TRBJ2-3
v_call: TRBV5-1
cdr3_aa: ASSSGLAGDLDTQY

j_call: TRBJ2-3
v_call: TRBV4-2
cdr3_aa: ASSQEATVSTDTQY

j_call: TRBJ1-1
v_call: TRBV5-1
cdr3_aa: ASSLGQGTNLNTEAF

j_call: TRBJ2-7
v_call: TRBV28
cdr3_aa: ASSPDRVVYEQY

j_call: TRBJ2-1
v_call: TRBV30
cdr3_aa: AWKGGINRGTNEQF

j_call: TRBJ2-7
v_call: TRBV12-5
cdr3_aa: ASGLALSGGVYEQY

j_call: TRBJ2-7
v_call: TRBV5-1
cdr3_aa: ASSQSPTYEQY

j_call: TRBJ2-7
v_call: TRBV5-1
cdr3_aa: ASSRERGSSYEQY

j_call: TRBJ1-1
v_call: TRBV7-6
cdr3_aa: ASSPTLSGTVNTEAF

j_call: TRBJ1-1
v_call: TRBV5-8
cdr3_aa: ASSFGLDEAF

j_call: TRBJ1-2
v_call: TRBV5-1
cdr3_aa: ASSWDREAGYT

j_call: TRBJ2-7
v_call: TRBV5-6
cdr3_aa: ASSSGAYEQY

j_call: TRBJ2-7
v_call: TRBV7-6
cdr3_aa: ASSLEGSAYEQY